This TCR beta chain was sequenced during a study of PD-L1 blockade in urothelial cancer. Study outcomes and limitations: Clonality of blood TCR below the median before treatment predicted better survival.

Germline-derived CDR1 and CDR2 are LNHDA and SQIVND (reference sequence). CDR3 length equals 17 residues. Trimming at V came to 4 bases and at J to 13 bases, leaving 15 bases not matched to a gene. The protocol was immunoSEQ multiplex PCR, while the TCRdb copy is restricted to in-frame clones and leaves out a portion. The table has more than 30,000 clones, roughly 87% seen once. This sample's time point: peripheral blood 6 weeks after treatment start. Regarding this clone: Its antigen is unidentified.

The clonotype was recovered from a man aged 80 or over with urothelial cancer. The chain uses TRBV19 and TRBJ1-6; TRBD1 aligns across 11 bases. The specimen comprised PBMCs, sampled around atezolizumab (anti-PD-L1) treatment. The CDR3 DNA is TGTGCCAGTAGTAGCACGATTCCGGGACAGGGGGGAGTGCCCCTCCACTTT. This translates into CASSSTIPGQGGVPLHF.